A selection of T cell receptor beta chains follows, all from one sample in a study of T cell responses to AZD1222 COVID-19 vaccine. The method was immunoSEQ multiplex PCR; TCRdb's version includes in-frame clones alone and lacks a portion of them. The repertoire includes more than 110,000 clones, just over 85% of them detected once, and around 3.3% sits in the top ten. The sample was peripheral blood, taken on day 0 of AZD1222 vaccination. These receptors originate from an adult in good health. Both conserved end residues are part of each CDR3. A D gene is named only where the DNA matches it firmly. Size tells how often a clone was seen (once, few, many) or the class of an expanded clone, and some rows leave it out.

d_call clone_size j_call v_call cdr3_aa cdr3_nt
NA NA TRBJ2-7 TRBV3-1/TRBV3-2 CASSQVGGMSYEQYF TGTGCCAGCAGCCAAGTCGGCGGGATGTCCTACGAGCAGTACTTC
NA NA TRBJ1-2 TRBV10-3 CAISAGYGYTF TGTGCCATCAGTGCAGGGTACGGCTACACCTTC
NA NA TRBJ1-2 TRBV9 CASSGSLGPDRYGYTF TGTGCCAGCAGCGGTAGTTTGGGGCCGGATAGGTATGGCTACACCTTC
TRBD2 once TRBJ2-5 TRBV30 CASTSGSYQETQYF TGTGCCTCAACTAGCGGATCGTACCAAGAGACCCAGTACTTC
NA NA TRBJ1-6 TRBV7-2 CASSADWDSPLHF TGTGCCAGCAGCGCTGACTGGGATTCACCCCTCCACTTT
TRBD1 NA TRBJ1-6 TRBV28 CASSLGGTAANSPLHF TGTGCCAGCAGTCTGGGGGGGACAGCAGCAAATTCACCCCTCCACTTT
NA NA TRBJ1-6 TRBV27 CASSLNSPGDSPLHF TGTGCCAGCAGTTTAAACAGCCCCGGTGATTCACCCCTCCACTTT
TRBD1 once TRBJ2-7 TRBV6-5 CASSTVGQGLYEQYF TGTGCCAGCAGTACGGTGGGACAGGGGCTCTACGAGCAGTACTTC
TRBD2 NA TRBJ2-3 TRBV7-3 CASSSGLAATTDTQYF TGTGCCAGCAGCTCGGGACTAGCGGCTACCACAGATACGCAGTATTTT
TRBD1 once TRBJ1-6 TRBV19 CASTLGQGIPNSPLHF TGTGCCAGTACCCTGGGACAGGGGATCCCTAATTCACCCCTCCACTTT
TRBD2 NA TRBJ2-1 TRBV7-9 CASSSSLARGYNEQFF TGTGCCAGCAGCTCCTCACTAGCGCGGGGCTACAATGAGCAGTTCTTC
TRBD1 few TRBJ2-5 TRBV18 CASTYDRDQETQYF TGTGCCAGCACCTATGACAGGGACCAAGAGACCCAGTACTTC
NA NA TRBJ1-3 TRBV19 CASSMGRGEGNTIYF TGTGCCAGTAGTATGGGACGCGGAGAAGGAAACACCATATATTTT
TRBD2 once TRBJ2-3 TRBV28 CASKKLAGARSTDTQYF TGTGCCAGCAAGAAACTAGCGGGAGCCCGTAGCACAGATACGCAGTATTTT
NA NA TRBJ1-3 TRBV4-3 CASSQGQDQAGNTIYF TGCGCCAGCAGCCAAGGTCAGGACCAGGCTGGAAACACCATATATTTT
NA NA TRBJ2-1 TRBV7-9 CASGLLGGSYNEQFF TGTGCCAGCGGGTTGCTCGGGGGCTCCTACAATGAGCAGTTCTTC
NA NA TRBJ1-1 TRBV7-9 CASSLESGEAFF TGTGCCAGCAGCCTAGAATCGGGTGAAGCTTTCTTT
NA NA TRBJ2-5 TRBV5-1 CASSLRGLPQETQYF TGCGCCAGCAGCTTGAGGGGACTGCCCCAAGAGACCCAGTACTTC
TRBD1 NA TRBJ1-3 TRBV6-5 CASSSTGTGTGNTIYF TGTGCCAGCAGTTCCACCGGGACAGGGACTGGAAACACCATATATTTT
NA NA TRBJ2-2 TRBV7-2 CASSLPWAGELFF TGTGCCAGCAGCTTGCCCTGGGCCGGGGAGCTGTTTTTT
TRBD1 NA TRBJ2-7 TRBV27 CANPDREFSEQYF TGTGCCAATCCGGACAGGGAATTTTCCGAGCAGTACTTC
NA NA TRBJ2-7 TRBV3-1/TRBV3-2 CASSQEPYPNYEQYF TGTGCCAGCAGCCAAGAACCTTATCCCAACTACGAGCAGTACTTC
NA NA TRBJ1-1 TRBV7-2 CASSLGEGFMNTEAFF TGTGCCAGCAGCTTAGGGGAGGGGTTTATGAACACTGAAGCTTTCTTT
TRBD1 NA TRBJ2-6 TRBV3-1/TRBV3-2 CASSQPEGTGGAPGANVLTF TGTGCCAGCAGCCAACCGGAAGGGACAGGGGGCGCGCCTGGGGCCAACGTCCTGACTTTC
TRBD2 NA TRBJ2-7 TRBV19 CASAAGGHEQYF TGTGCCAGCGCGGCGGGGGGGCACGAGCAGTACTTC
NA once TRBJ1-1 TRBV5-1 CASSLGSVGGTEAFF TGCGCCAGCAGCTTGGGCAGCGTAGGAGGGACTGAAGCTTTCTTT
TRBD2 once TRBJ2-7 TRBV5-1 CASSLELAGNSYEQYF TGCGCCAGCAGCTTGGAACTAGCGGGGAACTCCTACGAGCAGTACTTC
NA NA TRBJ1-2 TRBV6-5 CASTNGPERYGYTF TGTGCCAGCACAAACGGACCCGAGCGATATGGCTACACCTTC
TRBD1 NA TRBJ2-7 TRBV19 CASSITGGVYEQYF TGTGCCAGTAGTATTACAGGGGGCGTCTACGAGCAGTACTTC
NA NA TRBJ2-2 TRBV30 CAWGRGNTGELFF TGTGCCTGGGGGCGGGGGAACACCGGGGAGCTGTTTTTT
NA NA TRBJ2-6 TRBV28 CASSDSLSSGANVLTF TGTGCCAGCAGTGACTCTCTTAGCTCTGGGGCCAACGTCCTGACTTTC
NA NA TRBJ2-7 TRBV18 CASSPAGVRINSYEQYF TGTGCCAGCTCACCTGCCGGGGTGAGGATAAACTCCTACGAGCAGTACTTC
NA few TRBJ1-2 TRBV5-1 CASRPGLRGSTGGYTF TGCGCCAGCAGACCCGGCCTCCGGGGGTCCACGGGTGGCTACACCTTC
TRBD2 few TRBJ2-5 TRBV5-1 CASSFPRLAGDTTLQGDGKKTQYF TGCGCCAGCAGCTTCCCTAGACTAGCGGGAGACACGACCCTGCAGGGAGACGGGAAAAAGACCCAGTACTTC
NA many TRBJ2-1 TRBV19 CASSIFGVGRDNEQFF TGTGCCAGTAGTATATTTGGGGTAGGGAGAGACAATGAGCAGTTCTTC
TRBD1 NA TRBJ1-2 TRBV19 CASSPQVRGRTYGYTF TGTGCCAGTAGTCCTCAAGTCAGGGGGCGTACCTATGGCTACACCTTC
NA NA TRBJ2-3 TRBV24-1 CATSDPFGGDTQYF TGTGCCACCAGTGACCCTTTTGGAGGAGATACGCAGTATTTT
NA NA TRBJ2-5 TRBV11-2 CASSKGTLYQETQYF TGTGCCAGCAGCAAAGGGACTCTGTACCAAGAGACCCAGTACTTC
NA NA TRBJ1-5 TRBV30 CAWSVPAGNQPQHF TGTGCCTGGAGTGTACCGGCGGGGAATCAGCCCCAGCATTTT
TRBD1 NA TRBJ1-1 TRBV13 CASSSGQGAMNTEAFF TGTGCCAGCAGCTCCGGACAGGGGGCCATGAACACTGAAGCTTTCTTT
TRBD1 once TRBJ2-5 TRBV9 CASSSRTGSETQYF TGTGCCAGCAGCTCCCGGACAGGTTCAGAGACCCAGTACTTC
TRBD1 NA TRBJ2-2 TRBV5-1 CASSSADKTGDGELFF TGCGCCAGCAGCTCCGCCGACAAAACAGGGGACGGGGAGCTGTTTTTT